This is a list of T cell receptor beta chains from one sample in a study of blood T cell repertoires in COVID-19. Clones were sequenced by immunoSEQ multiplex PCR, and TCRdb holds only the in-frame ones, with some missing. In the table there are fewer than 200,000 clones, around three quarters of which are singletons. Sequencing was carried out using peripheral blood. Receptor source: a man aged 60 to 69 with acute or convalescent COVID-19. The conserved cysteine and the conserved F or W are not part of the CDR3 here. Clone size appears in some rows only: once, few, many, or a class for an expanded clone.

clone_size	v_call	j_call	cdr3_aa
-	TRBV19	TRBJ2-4	ATSRGLLAKNIQY
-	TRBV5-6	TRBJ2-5	ASSLERGHQETQY
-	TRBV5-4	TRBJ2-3	ASSDRVWADTQY
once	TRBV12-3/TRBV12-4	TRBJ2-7	ASSTSRGEQY
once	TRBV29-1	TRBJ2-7	SVESDSGYEQY
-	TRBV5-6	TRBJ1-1	ASSLGRGFTEAF
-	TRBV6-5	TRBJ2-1	ASSYAGQGNEQF
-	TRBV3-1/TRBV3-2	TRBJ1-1	ASSQDEEGADTEAF
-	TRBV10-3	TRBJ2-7	AISGSGGFSYEQY
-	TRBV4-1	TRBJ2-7	ASSQTHRVSEQY
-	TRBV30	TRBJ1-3	AWTRDSRSGNTIY
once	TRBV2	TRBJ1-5	ASSDSSDRAYSNQPQH
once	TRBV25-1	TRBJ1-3	ASSVSGHGLSGNTIY
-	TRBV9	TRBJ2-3	ASSPRGGQGFADTQY
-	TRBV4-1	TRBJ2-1	ASSQDQGAKREQF
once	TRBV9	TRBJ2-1	ASSVGQGNEQF
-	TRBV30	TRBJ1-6	AWSLGQGGYSPLH